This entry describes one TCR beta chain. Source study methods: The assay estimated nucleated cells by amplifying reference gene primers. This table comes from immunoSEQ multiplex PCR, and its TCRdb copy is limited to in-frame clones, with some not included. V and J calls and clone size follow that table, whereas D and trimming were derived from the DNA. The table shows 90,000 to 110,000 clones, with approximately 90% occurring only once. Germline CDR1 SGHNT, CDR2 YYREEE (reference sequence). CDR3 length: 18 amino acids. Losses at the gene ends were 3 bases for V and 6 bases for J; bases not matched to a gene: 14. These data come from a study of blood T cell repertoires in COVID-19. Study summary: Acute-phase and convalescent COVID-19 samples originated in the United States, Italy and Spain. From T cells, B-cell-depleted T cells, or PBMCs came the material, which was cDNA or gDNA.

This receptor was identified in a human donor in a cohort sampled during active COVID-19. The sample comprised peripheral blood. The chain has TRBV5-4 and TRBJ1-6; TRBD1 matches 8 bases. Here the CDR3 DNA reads TGTGCCAGCAGCTCCGGACAGGGAGGTCGGTTGGGTAATTCACCCCTCCACTTT. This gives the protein CASSSGQGGRLGNSPLHF.